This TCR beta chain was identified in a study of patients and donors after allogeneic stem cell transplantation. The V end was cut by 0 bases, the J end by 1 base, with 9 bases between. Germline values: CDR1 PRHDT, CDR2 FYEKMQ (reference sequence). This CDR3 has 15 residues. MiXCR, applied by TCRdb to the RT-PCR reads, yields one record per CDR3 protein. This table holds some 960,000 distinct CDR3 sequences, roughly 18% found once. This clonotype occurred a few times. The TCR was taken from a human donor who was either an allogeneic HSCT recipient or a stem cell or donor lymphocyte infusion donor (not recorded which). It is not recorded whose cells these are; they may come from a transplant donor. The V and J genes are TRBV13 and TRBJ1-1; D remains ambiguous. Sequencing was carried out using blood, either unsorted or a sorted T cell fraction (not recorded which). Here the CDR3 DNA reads TGTGCCAGCAGCTTAGGGTCACAGTCGAACACTGAAGCTTTCTTT. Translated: CASSLGSQSNTEAFF.